This TCR beta chain appears in the sequencing data of a study of human T cells and chemical hapten exposure. About the study: Researchers reported sensitizing a roughly 2 cm by roughly 2 cm upper inner arm skin site with 2% DPC. Patients, a majority of them female, were diagnosed with alopecia areata, totalis or universalis. The study traced per-sample TCR yield variation mainly to small differences in pooled library volumes.

Unmatched junction bases numbered 13, after V lost 5 bases and J lost 10 bases. The CDR3 extends over 16 amino acids. From germline, CDR1 is SGHVS and CDR2 FNYEAQ. This clonotype came up many times. Time point reported: patch test 3, about 24 weeks after DPC sensitization. Sample treatment: therapeutic diphenylcyclopropenone sensitization with weekly scalp DPC. Original handling: The median was 95,638 TCRs per sample, ranging about 20,000 to 690,600. From the RACE reads, TCRdb called clonotypes with MiXCR, one entry per CDR3 protein. The V and J calls and clone size come from TCRdb's table, not from the authors' own analysis. Of tens of thousands of distinct CDR3 sequences listed, 9.9% are singletons.

This chain links TRBV7-6 with TRBJ2-1, with TRBD2 identical over 11 bases. The sample in question was whole blood, obtained in connection with sensitization to the hapten diphenylcyclopropenone (DPC). The clonotype originates from a woman aged 40-49 years with alopecia areata. Some clones in this sample may be carry-over from other donors' samples. CDR3 protein: CASSRSSGGAAYEQFF. The DNA for the CDR3 is TGTGCCAGCAGCAGGAGTAGCGGGGGGGCGGCATACGAGCAGTTCTTC.